The present TCR beta chain was sequenced within a study of blood T cell repertoires in COVID-19. Study background: Sites in the United States, Italy and Spain provided acute and convalescent COVID-19 samples. Sources were T cells, B-cell-depleted T cells, or PBMCs; the material itself was cDNA or gDNA.

Original analysis: Amplifying reference gene primers gave estimates of nucleated cell counts. Produced via immunoSEQ multiplex PCR; TCRdb's table is partial and in-frame only. D and trimming come from the DNA, and the V and J calls and clone size come from that table. The sample records approximately 250,000 clones, more than 80% being singletons. The CDR3 is 15 amino acids. Looked up from germline, CDR1 is SGHDN and CDR2 is FVKESK. V was shortened by 3 bases and J by 9 bases, with 19 bases between the two germline ends. This clonotype originated in a human donor in a cohort sampled during active COVID-19. The rearrangement uses TRBV14 and TRBJ2-3, with D possibly matching TRBD2 (6 bases). Source material: peripheral blood. CDR3 coding DNA: TGTGCCAGCAGCCACTCTAGCGACGGCCTAGGGACGCAGTATTTT. Residues: CASSHSSDGLGTQYF.